These 29 T cell receptor beta chains came from one sample sequenced in a study of cytomegalovirus exposure and HLA in healthy donors. The PCR made use of 60 Vbeta and 13 Jbeta primers. The repertoire was sequenced with immunoSEQ multiplex PCR; TCRdb's copy has only in-frame clones and lacks some. The table shows under 200,000 clones, with roughly 85% occurring only once. Sample: PBMCs. These receptors were collected from a woman in her forties in good health and CMV-seronegative.

CDR3 amino acids: CSAEEGAVGELFF. In DNA form, the CDR3 reads TGCAGCGCGGAGGAGGGGGCCGTCGGGGAGCTGTTTTTT. The J gene is TRBJ2-2, the V gene TRBV29-1; maybe TRBD1 (7 bases). Germline CDR1 reads SQVTM; CDR2 reads ANQGSEA. Trimming shortened V by 7 bases and J by 7 bases, and 16 bases separated the two germline ends. The CDR3 is 13 residues long.

The chain couples TRBV6-5 to TRBJ2-1, with a tentative D call TRBD2 (6 bases). CDR3 length equals 15 residues. V gave up 6 bases and J gave up 4 bases, with 16 bases separating them. Germline CDR1 reads MNHEY; CDR2 reads SVGAGI. CDR3: CASSSARRVYNEQFF. As DNA, the CDR3 is TGTGCCAGCAGCTCCGCGAGGAGGGTTTACAATGAGCAGTTCTTC.

This chain connects TRBV6-5 to TRBJ2-1, with TRBD2 matching 12 bases. Germline-derived CDR1 and CDR2 are MNHEY and SVGAGI. Unmatched junction bases numbered 9, after V lost 8 bases and J lost 7 bases. The CDR3 is 15 residues long. CDR3 nucleotide sequence: TGTGCCAGCTCCTTGACCGGGACTAGCGGGAATGAGCAGTTCTTC. This gives the protein CASSLTGTSGNEQFF.

In DNA, the CDR3 is TGTGCCAGCAGGGAGGGGACAGGGGGCGGCTACACCTTC. Its translation is CASREGTGGGYTF. J is TRBJ1-2 and V is TRBV28, with TRBD1 identical over 12 bases. Germline CDR1 and CDR2: MDHEN and SYDVKM. The CDR3 extends over 13 amino acids. Trimming removed 6 bases from V and 8 bases from J; junction bases left unmatched: 4.

The V call is TRBV6-5, the J call TRBJ2-3; D is unresolved. V gave up 5 bases and J gave up 2 bases, with 11 bases separating them. CDR3 length: 14 amino acids. The V gene's germline CDR1 is MNHEY and CDR2 SVGAGI. In DNA, the CDR3 is TGTGCCAGCAGTGAGGAAGCAGACACAGATACGCAGTATTTT. Amino acids: CASSEEADTDTQYF.

V usage is TRBV5-1 and J usage is TRBJ2-2; 8 nucleotides match TRBD2. Per the germline V gene, CDR1 is SGHRS and CDR2 is YFSETQ. Trimming cost V 0 bases and J 4 bases; bases outside gene matches: 5. This CDR3 is built from 16 residues. CDR3 in amino acids: CASSLGGGGITGELFF. In DNA, the CDR3 is TGCGCCAGCAGCTTGGGAGGCGGGGGGATCACCGGGGAGCTGTTTTTT.

The chain joins TRBV6-5 to TRBJ1-5; D perhaps matches TRBD1 (6 bases). The CDR3 spans 12 residues. The germline CDR1 and CDR2 sequences are MNHEY and SVGAGI. V shed 5 bases and J shed 9 bases, with 11 bases lying between them. CDR3 residues: CASSEGEGPQHF. As DNA, the CDR3 is TGTGCCAGCAGTGAGGGGGAGGGGCCCCAGCATTTT.

This chain links TRBV4-3 with TRBJ1-4, with 10 bases that match TRBD1. Germline CDR1 reads LGHNA; CDR2 reads YSLEER. V lost 3 bases, J lost 5 bases, and 6 bases stayed unmatched. This CDR3 has 16 residues. The DNA for the CDR3 is TGCGCCAGCAGCCAGGAGACGGGACAGGGGAATGAAAAACTGTTTTTT. This gives the protein CASSQETGQGNEKLFF.

This chain joins TRBV29-1 and TRBJ2-2, with D possibly matching TRBD1 (5 bases). CDR1 is SQVTM, CDR2 ANQGSEA, per germline. There are 13 residues in the CDR3. Between the trimmed V and J ends, which lost 7 bases and 0 bases, there was a span of 9 bases. The CDR3 coding sequence is TGCAGCGCAGGACAATCGAACACCGGGGAGCTGTTTTTT. This gives the protein CSAGQSNTGELFF.

The V gene is TRBV6-1, the J gene TRBJ1-5, with 9 nucleotides matching TRBD1. The V segment lost 4 bases and the J segment 1 base; nucleotides outside the gene matches: 2. The CDR3 contains 15 residues. Germline lookup yields CDR1 MNHNS and CDR2 SASEGT. CDR3 residues: CASSGTGGSNQPQHF. CDR3 DNA sequence: TGTGCCAGCAGTGGAACAGGGGGCAGCAATCAGCCCCAGCATTTT.

The chain couples TRBV28 to TRBJ1-5, with D perhaps TRBD1 (5 bases). The V end lost 6 bases, the J end lost 0 bases, and 9 bases lay between the germline ends. Germline loops: CDR1 MDHEN, CDR2 SYDVKM. There are 14 residues in the CDR3. CDR3 residues: CASSPGDSNQPQHF. In DNA, the CDR3 is TGTGCCAGCAGCCCGGGGGATAGCAATCAGCCCCAGCATTTT.

The V and J genes are TRBV7-9 and TRBJ2-1; the D gene is possibly TRBD2 (6 bases). The length of the CDR3 is 15 residues. Looked up from germline, CDR1 is SEHNR and CDR2 is FQNEAQ (reference sequence). The V end was cut by 5 bases, the J end by 0 bases, with 11 bases between. In nucleotides, the CDR3 is TGTGCCAGCAGCCCGACTAGAGCCTCCTACAATGAGCAGTTCTTC. It is translated as CASSPTRASYNEQFF.

This clone was found a few times. This chain uses TRBV27 with TRBJ1-2; D is ambiguous. This CDR3 has 13 residues. The germline V and J ends were trimmed by 6 bases and 5 bases, with 13 bases remaining between them. Germline V gene sequence: CDR1 MNHEY, CDR2 SMNVEV (reference sequence). For the CDR3, the DNA is TGTGCCAGCAGCCTATCACGGTCTTATGGCTACACCTTC. This gives the protein CASSLSRSYGYTF.

In nucleotides, the CDR3 is TGTGCCAGCAGCTTAGAAGGGTCCGGGACTAGCGGGATCCAAGAGACCCAGTACTTC. Residues: CASSLEGSGTSGIQETQYF. The V and J genes are TRBV11-2 and TRBJ2-5; TRBD2 matches at 13 bases. The CDR3 loop spans 19 amino acids. Trimming cost V 0 bases and J 1 base; bases outside gene matches: 8. Germline CDR1 is SGHAT and CDR2 is FQNNGV. The whole variable domain, remainder taken from reference TRBV11-2 and TRBJ2-5, is EAGVAQSPRYKIIEKRQSVAFWCNPISGHATLYWYQQILGQGPKLLIQFQNNGVVDDSQLPKDRFSAERLKGVDSTLKIQPAKLEDSAVYLCASSLEGSGTSGIQETQYFGPGTRLLVL.

The V gene is TRBV5-1, the J gene TRBJ1-2, with D maybe TRBD1 (5 bases). V was clipped by 4 bases and J by 6 bases, with 13 bases between them. The CDR3 extends over 13 amino acids. The germline gives CDR1 SGHRS, CDR2 YFSETQ. The CDR3 bases are TGCGCCAGCAGCCTTCAGGGTAGGGATGGCTACACCTTC. Translating it yields CASSLQGRDGYTF.

The chain uses TRBV19 and TRBJ2-1; 9 bases fit TRBD1. CDR1 LNHDA and CDR2 SQIVND come from the germline V gene (reference sequence). V was clipped by 5 bases and J by 7 bases; unmatched bases: 6. CDR3 length: 14 residues. The CDR3 bases are TGTGCCAGTAGTCTACAGGGGGCGAAAAATGAGCAGTTCTTC. The encoded protein is CASSLQGAKNEQFF.

There are a few counts of this clone. The sample has other DNA sequences that encode this CDR3 too. The rearrangement links TRBV5-1 to TRBJ1-4; 7 bases fit TRBD1. This CDR3 is built from 14 residues. With V trimmed by 2 bases and J by 5 bases, 3 bases remained unmatched. Germline lookup yields CDR1 SGHRS and CDR2 YFSETQ. In DNA, the CDR3 is TGCGCCAGCAGCTTAGGGGGCCCGAATGAAAAACTGTTTTTT. Encoded protein: CASSLGGPNEKLFF.

The rearrangement joins TRBV6-5 to TRBJ2-7; 10 nucleotides align to TRBD2. The J segment lost 1 base and the V segment lost 5 bases, leaving 5 bases of the junction unmatched. Germline CDR1 reads MNHEY; CDR2 reads SVGAGI. There are 15 residues in the CDR3. The DNA for the CDR3 is TGTGCCAGCAGTCCACTAGCGGGAAGGTCCTACGAGCAGTACTTC. Its translation: CASSPLAGRSYEQYF.

The rearrangement joins TRBV5-1 to TRBJ1-3; no clear D. Germline V gives CDR1 SGHRS, CDR2 YFSETQ. V lost 1 base and J lost 0, with 11 bases in between. This CDR3 spans 16 amino acids. For the CDR3, the DNA is TGCGCCAGCAGCTTGCGCCAGGTTAACTCTGGAAACACCATATATTTT. Its translation is CASSLRQVNSGNTIYF.

CDR3 nucleotides: TGTGCCAGCTCAAGGGGGAAGGCGTATTCACCCCTCCACTTT. Its translation: CASSRGKAYSPLHF. The V gene is TRBV19, the J gene TRBJ1-6; D is possibly TRBD1 (6 bases). The CDR3 is made up of 14 amino acids. Trimming pared 9 bases from V and 8 bases from J, leaving 17 bases between. Germline assignment: CDR1 LNHDA and CDR2 SQIVND (reference sequence). Looking up the rest from reference TRBV19 and TRBJ1-6 gives the full variable domain: DGGITQSPKYLFRKEGQNVTLSCEQNLNHDAMYWYRQDPGQGLRLIYYSQIVNDFQKGDIAEGYSVSREKKESFPLTVTSAQKNPTAFYLCASSRGKAYSPLHFGNGTRLTVT.

The J gene is TRBJ2-2, the V gene TRBV15, with D maybe TRBD2 (5 bases). The CDR3 consists of 18 residues. Trimming cost V 0 bases and J 7 bases, with 21 bases left between them. Germline V gene lookup returns CDR1 LNHNV and CDR2 YYDKDF (reference sequence). As DNA, the CDR3 is TGTGCCACCAGCAGAGATCCCCCAGGAGGTAATTCCGGCGGGGAGCTGTTTTTT. It is translated as CATSRDPPGGNSGGELFF. The full variable domain, rest sourced from reference TRBV15 and TRBJ2-2, is DAMVIQNPRYQVTQFGKPVTLSCSQTLNHNVMYWYQQKSSQAPKLLFHYYDKDFNNEADTPDNFQSRRPNTSFCFLDIRSPGLGDTAMYLCATSRDPPGGNSGGELFFGEGSRLTVL.

The chain recombines TRBV14 with TRBJ2-1; TRBD2 is a possible D gene (5 bases). The CDR3 covers 16 residues. V dropped 0 bases and J dropped 0 bases, with 9 bases sitting between them. CDR1 is SGHDN and CDR2 is FVKESK in the germline V gene. The CDR3 DNA sequence: TGTGCCAGCAGCCAAGAAAGACTACCCTCCTACAATGAGCAGTTCTTC. It encodes CASSQERLPSYNEQFF.

This chain joins TRBV5-5 and TRBJ2-2; 7 bases fit TRBD1. V lost 0 bases to trimming and J lost 1 base; unmatched junction nucleotides: 6. This CDR3 comprises 17 residues. The germline V gene has CDR1 SGHKS and CDR2 YYEKEE (reference sequence). The CDR3 bases are TGTGCCAGCAGCTTGGACAGGGGCCGGGTGAACACCGGGGAGCTGTTTTTT. Residues: CASSLDRGRVNTGELFF.

The V gene is TRBV9, the J gene TRBJ2-7; 13 nucleotides line up with TRBD2. Germline V gene sequence: CDR1 SGDLS, CDR2 YYNGEE. CDR3 length: 17 residues. The J segment lost 2 bases and the V segment lost 0 bases, leaving 5 bases of the junction unmatched. The CDR3 DNA is TGTGCCAGCAGCGTAGGACTAGCGGGAGGTTCCGCCTACGAGCAGTACTTC. Protein product: CASSVGLAGGSAYEQYF.

This chain connects TRBV6-1 to TRBJ1-5; D remains unclear. The germline V and J ends were trimmed by 3 bases and 0 bases, with 9 bases remaining between them. The CDR3 is 15 residues long. The germline V gene has CDR1 MNHNS and CDR2 SASEGT. The CDR3 here is CASSDLPYSNQPQHF. CDR3 sequence (DNA): TGTGCCAGCAGTGACTTACCCTATAGCAATCAGCCCCAGCATTTT.

This rearrangement joins TRBV25-1 to TRBJ2-5; D is possibly TRBD2 (6 bases). The J call may be in error: the DNA end matches TRBJ2-7 better. The V gene's germline CDR1 is MGHDK and CDR2 SYGVNS. This CDR3 comprises 18 residues. Here the CDR3 reads CASSDLDSSAGPSYEQYF. The CDR3 DNA sequence: TGTGCCAGCAGTGATCTGGACTCTTCAGCGGGTCCTTCCTACGAGCAGTACTTC.

In DNA form, the CDR3 reads TGTGCCAGCAGCCCTCAGGGGACAGTCAACGAGCAGTACTTC. It encodes CASSPQGTVNEQYF. The V gene is TRBV7-3, the J gene TRBJ2-7; 7 bases agree with TRBD1. Trimming took 5 bases from V and 5 from J; bases not matched to a gene: 9. This CDR3 has 14 amino acids. Germline V CDR1 and CDR2: SGHTA, FQGTGA.

This clone turned up a few times. This sequence joins TRBV6-4 and TRBJ2-1; 10 nucleotides match TRBD2. Germline V gene sequence: CDR1 MRHNA, CDR2 SNTAGT. The CDR3 is 15 residues long. V lost 2 bases, J lost 8 bases, and 6 bases stayed unmatched. CDR3 coding DNA: TGTGCCAGCAGTGACGCAGCGGGAGGGAGTTATGAGCAGTTCTTC. Translating gives CASSDAAGGSYEQFF.

The chain carries TRBV6-4 and TRBJ1-5; D is uncertain. Trimming cost V 4 bases and J 2 bases, with 9 bases left between them. The CDR3 is 14 amino acids. Per the germline V gene, CDR1 is MRHNA and CDR2 is SNTAGT. The CDR3 reads CASSAPEGNQPQHF. DNA of the CDR3: TGTGCCAGCAGTGCTCCGGAGGGCAATCAGCCCCAGCATTTT.